This TCR beta chain was found in a study of molecular identifiers for immune sequencing clone quantification. The study, taken as a whole, reports: Spiked Jurkat TCR RNA originating from one cell could reportedly be identified amid some 950,000 naive cells. The study found clones above 20 RNA copies held over 98% of effector molecules and under 1% in naive cells.

MiXCR, run by TCRdb on the PCR reads, gives a single entry per CDR3 protein. This sample has about 640,000 distinct CDR3 sequences, with about 20% found just once. This clonotype was observed a handful of times. As yet, its antigen is unknown. V was trimmed by 2 bases and J by 8 bases, leaving 28 bases between them. Germline V gene sequence: CDR1 SGHTA, CDR2 FQGNSA. The CDR3 spans 19 residues. Based on a CD8+CD4-CCR7+CD45RA+ profile, naive CD8 T cells were sorted. The chain carries TRBV7-2 and TRBJ2-1; a weak D match, TRBD2 (5 bases). The clonotype was recovered from a human donor in good health. Some libraries in this study had Jurkat cell RNA spiked in. The material sequenced was naive CD8+ T cells from blood, with Jurkat cell RNA spiked in. Subset reported: FACS-sorted CD8+CD4-CCR7+CD45RA+ naive T cells. CDR3 DNA sequence: TGTGCCAGCAGCTTAATTTCTGGTGAAGCGAGCGGATTCTTCCATGAGCAGTTCTTC. It encodes CASSLISGEASGFFHEQFF. The whole variable domain, remainder taken from reference TRBV7-2 and TRBJ2-1, is GAGVSQSPSNKVTEKGKDVELRCDPISGHTALYWYRQSLGQGLEFLIYFQGNSAPDKSGLPSDRFSAERTGGSVSTLTIQRTQQEDSAVYLCASSLISGEASGFFHEQFFGPGTRLTVL.